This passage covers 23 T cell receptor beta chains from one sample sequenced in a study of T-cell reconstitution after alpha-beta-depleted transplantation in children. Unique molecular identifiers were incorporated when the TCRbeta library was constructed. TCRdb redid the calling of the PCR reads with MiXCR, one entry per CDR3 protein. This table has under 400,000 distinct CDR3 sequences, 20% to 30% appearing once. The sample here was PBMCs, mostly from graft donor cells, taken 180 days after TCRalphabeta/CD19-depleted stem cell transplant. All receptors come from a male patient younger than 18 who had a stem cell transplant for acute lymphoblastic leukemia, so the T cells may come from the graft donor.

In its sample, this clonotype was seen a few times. As DNA, the CDR3 is TGCAGTGCTAGATCCCCTTCCCGGGACCTTCCCCGGGCTTTCTTT. Amino acids: CSARSPSRDLPRAFF. The chain has TRBV20-1 and TRBJ1-1; a weak D match, TRBD1 (5 bases). The germline gives CDR1 DFQATT, CDR2 SNEGSKA (reference sequence). V was clipped by 2 bases and J by 11 bases, with 24 bases between them. This CDR3 region has 15 residues.

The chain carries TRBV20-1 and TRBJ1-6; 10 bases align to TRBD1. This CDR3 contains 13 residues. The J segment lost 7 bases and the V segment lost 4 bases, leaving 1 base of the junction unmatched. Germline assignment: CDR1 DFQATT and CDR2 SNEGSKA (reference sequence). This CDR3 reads CSAMGQGNSPLHF. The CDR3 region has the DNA TGCAGTGCTATGGGACAGGGGAATTCACCCCTCCACTTT.

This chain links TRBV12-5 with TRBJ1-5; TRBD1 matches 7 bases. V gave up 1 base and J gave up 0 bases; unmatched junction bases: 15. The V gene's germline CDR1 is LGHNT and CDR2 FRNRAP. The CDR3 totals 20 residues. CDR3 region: CASGLALTGTLFYSNQPQHF. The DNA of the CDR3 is TGTGCTAGTGGTTTGGCCTTGACAGGGACGCTCTTCTATAGCAATCAGCCCCAGCATTTT.

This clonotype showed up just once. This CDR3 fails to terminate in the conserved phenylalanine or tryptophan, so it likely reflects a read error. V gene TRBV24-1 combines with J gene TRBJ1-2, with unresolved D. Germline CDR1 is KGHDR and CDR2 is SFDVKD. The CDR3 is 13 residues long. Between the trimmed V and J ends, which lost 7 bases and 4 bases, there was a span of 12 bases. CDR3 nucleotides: TGTGCCACCAGAGGACGATTATCCTATGGCTACACCTAC. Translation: CATRGRLSYGYTY.

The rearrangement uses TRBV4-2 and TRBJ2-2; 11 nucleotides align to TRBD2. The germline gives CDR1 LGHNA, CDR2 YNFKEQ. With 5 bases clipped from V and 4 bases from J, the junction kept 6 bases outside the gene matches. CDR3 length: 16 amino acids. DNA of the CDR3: TGTGCCAGCAGCTCAACTAGCGGGAGCGGCACCGGGGAGCTGTTTTTT. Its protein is CASSSTSGSGTGELFF.

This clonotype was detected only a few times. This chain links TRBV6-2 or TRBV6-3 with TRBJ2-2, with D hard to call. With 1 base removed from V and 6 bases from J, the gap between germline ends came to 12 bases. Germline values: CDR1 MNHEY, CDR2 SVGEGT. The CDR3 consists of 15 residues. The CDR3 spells CASSYYLNLAGELFF. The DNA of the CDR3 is TGTGCCAGCAGTTACTATCTTAATTTGGCCGGGGAGCTGTTTTTT.

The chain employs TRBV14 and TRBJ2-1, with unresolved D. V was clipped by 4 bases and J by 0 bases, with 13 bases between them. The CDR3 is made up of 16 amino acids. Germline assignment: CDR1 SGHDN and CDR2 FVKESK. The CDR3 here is CASSLLRGASYNEQFF. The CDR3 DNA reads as TGTGCCAGCAGCCTTCTTCGAGGAGCCTCCTACAATGAGCAGTTCTTC.

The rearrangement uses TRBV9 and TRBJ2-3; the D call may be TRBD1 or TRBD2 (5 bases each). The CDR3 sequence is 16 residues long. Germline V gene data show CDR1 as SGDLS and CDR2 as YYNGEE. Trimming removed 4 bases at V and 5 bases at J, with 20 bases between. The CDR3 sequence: CASSMIPGPIGDTQYF. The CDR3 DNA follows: TGTGCCAGCAGCATGATACCGGGACCAATCGGAGATACGCAGTATTTT.

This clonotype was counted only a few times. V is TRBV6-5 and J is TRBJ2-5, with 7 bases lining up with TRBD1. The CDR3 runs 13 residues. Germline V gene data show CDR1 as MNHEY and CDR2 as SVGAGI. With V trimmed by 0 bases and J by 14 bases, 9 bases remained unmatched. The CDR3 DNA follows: TGTGCCAGCAGTTACTCTAAAGGGACAGACTACTACTTC. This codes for CASSYSKGTDYYF.

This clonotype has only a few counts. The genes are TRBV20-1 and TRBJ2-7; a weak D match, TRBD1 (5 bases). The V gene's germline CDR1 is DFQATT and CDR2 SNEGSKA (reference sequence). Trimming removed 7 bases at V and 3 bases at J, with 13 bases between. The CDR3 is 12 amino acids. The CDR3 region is CSGRQPGYEQYF. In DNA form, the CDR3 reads TGCAGTGGCCGACAGCCTGGCTACGAGCAGTACTTC.

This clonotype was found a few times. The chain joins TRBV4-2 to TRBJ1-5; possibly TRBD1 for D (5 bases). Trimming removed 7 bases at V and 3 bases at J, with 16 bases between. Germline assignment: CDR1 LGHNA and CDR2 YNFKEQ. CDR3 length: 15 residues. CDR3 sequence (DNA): TGTGCCAGCACCGAAGGGGACGGGTTCAATCAGCCCCAGCATTTT. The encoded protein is CASTEGDGFNQPQHF.

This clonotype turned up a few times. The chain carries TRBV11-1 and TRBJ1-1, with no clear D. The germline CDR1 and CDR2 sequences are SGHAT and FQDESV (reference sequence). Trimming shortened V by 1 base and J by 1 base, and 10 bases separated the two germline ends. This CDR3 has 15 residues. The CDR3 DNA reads TGTGCCAGCAGCTTAGACGGGCGCCAGAACACTGAAGCTTTCTTT. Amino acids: CASSLDGRQNTEAFF.

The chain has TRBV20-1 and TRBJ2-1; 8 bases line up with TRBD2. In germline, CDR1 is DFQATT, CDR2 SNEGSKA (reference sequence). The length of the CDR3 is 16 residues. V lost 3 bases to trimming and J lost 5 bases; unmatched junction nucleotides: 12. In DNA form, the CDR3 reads TGCAGTGCTAGGGGGGGGGGCCTGGGACTAGACAATGAGCAGTTCTTC. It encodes CSARGGGLGLDNEQFF.

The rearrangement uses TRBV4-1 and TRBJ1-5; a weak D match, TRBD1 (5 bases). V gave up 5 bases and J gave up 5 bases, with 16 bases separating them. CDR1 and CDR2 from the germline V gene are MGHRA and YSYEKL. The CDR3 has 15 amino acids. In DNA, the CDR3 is TGCGCCAGCAGCGTTAGGGGCGGAAAGGATCAGCCCCAGCATTTT. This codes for CASSVRGGKDQPQHF.

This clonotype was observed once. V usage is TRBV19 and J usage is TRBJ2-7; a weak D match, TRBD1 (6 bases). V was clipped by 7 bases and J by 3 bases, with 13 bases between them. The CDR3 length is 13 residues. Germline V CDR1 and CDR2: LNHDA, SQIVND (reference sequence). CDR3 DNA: TGTGCCAGTACAGGCGGACAGTTCTACGAGCAGTACTTC. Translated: CASTGGQFYEQYF.

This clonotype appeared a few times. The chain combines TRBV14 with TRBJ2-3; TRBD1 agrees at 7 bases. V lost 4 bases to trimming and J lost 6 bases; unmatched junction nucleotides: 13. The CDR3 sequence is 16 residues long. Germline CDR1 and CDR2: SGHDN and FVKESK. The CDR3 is CASSPSRQGPSDTQYF. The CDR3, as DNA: TGTGCCAGCAGCCCCTCTCGACAGGGTCCATCCGATACGCAGTATTTT. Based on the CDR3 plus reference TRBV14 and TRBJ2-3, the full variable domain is EAGVTQFPSHSVIEKGQTVTLRCDPISGHDNLYWYRRVMGKEIKFLLHFVKESKQDESGMPNNRFLAERTGGTYSTLKVQPAELEDSGVYFCASSPSRQGPSDTQYFGPGTRLTVL.

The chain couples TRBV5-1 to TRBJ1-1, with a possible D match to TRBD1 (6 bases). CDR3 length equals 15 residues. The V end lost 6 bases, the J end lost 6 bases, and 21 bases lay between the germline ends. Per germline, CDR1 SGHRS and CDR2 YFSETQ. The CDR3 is CASMRVGGPRAEAFF. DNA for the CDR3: TGCGCCAGCATGAGGGTGGGGGGGCCGAGGGCTGAAGCTTTCTTT.

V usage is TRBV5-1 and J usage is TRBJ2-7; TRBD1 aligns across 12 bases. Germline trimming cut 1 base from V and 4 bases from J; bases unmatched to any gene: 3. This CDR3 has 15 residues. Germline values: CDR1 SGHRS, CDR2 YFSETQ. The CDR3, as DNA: TGCGCCAGCAGCTTGCCGGGACAGGGGGCTTACGAGCAGTACTTC. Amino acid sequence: CASSLPGQGAYEQYF.

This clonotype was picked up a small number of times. The CDR3 region has the DNA TGCGCCAGCAGCTTGGACGGGAGGCCTATGAACTATGGCTACACCTTC. This gives the protein CASSLDGRPMNYGYTF. The V call is TRBV5-1, the J call TRBJ1-2; no clear D gene. Looked up from germline, CDR1 is SGHRS and CDR2 is YFSETQ. V was shortened by 0 bases and J by 2 bases, with 14 bases between the two germline ends. The CDR3 length is 16 residues.

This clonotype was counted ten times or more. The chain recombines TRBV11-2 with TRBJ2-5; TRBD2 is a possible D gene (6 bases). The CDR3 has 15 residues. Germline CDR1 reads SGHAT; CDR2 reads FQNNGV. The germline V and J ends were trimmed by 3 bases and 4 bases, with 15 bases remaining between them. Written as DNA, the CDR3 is TGTGCCAGCAGCTTGAACGCGGGACGGCGAGAGACCCAGTACTTC. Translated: CASSLNAGRRETQYF.

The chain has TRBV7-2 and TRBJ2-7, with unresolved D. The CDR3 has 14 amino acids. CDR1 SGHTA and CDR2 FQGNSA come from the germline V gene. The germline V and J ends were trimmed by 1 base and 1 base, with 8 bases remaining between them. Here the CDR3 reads CASSLGFWSYEQYF. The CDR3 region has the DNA TGTGCCAGCAGCTTAGGGTTTTGGTCCTACGAGCAGTACTTC. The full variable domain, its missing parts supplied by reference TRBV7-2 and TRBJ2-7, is GAGVSQSPSNKVTEKGKDVELRCDPISGHTALYWYRQSLGQGLEFLIYFQGNSAPDKSGLPSDRFSAERTGGSVSTLTIQRTQQEDSAVYLCASSLGFWSYEQYFGPGTRLTVT.

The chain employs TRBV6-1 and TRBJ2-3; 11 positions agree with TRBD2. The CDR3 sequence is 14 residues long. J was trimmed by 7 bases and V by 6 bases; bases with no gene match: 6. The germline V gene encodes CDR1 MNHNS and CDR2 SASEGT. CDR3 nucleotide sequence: TGTGCCAGCAGCCAGACTAGCGGGGCCTATACGCAGTATTTT. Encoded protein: CASSQTSGAYTQYF.

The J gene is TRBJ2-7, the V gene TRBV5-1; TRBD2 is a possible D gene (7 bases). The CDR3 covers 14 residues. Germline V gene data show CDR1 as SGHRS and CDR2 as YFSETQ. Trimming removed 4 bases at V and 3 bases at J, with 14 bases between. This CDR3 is CASSLGQRDYEQYF. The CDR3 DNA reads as TGCGCCAGCAGCCTCGGACAGCGGGACTACGAGCAGTACTTC.